One and the same sample provided the 31 T cell receptor beta chains below, sequenced in a study of blood T cell repertoires in COVID-19. Clones were read by immunoSEQ multiplex PCR, and TCRdb kept only the in-frame ones, dropping some. The repertoire holds some 110,000 clones, with approximately 88% as singletons. The specimen was peripheral blood. The receptors stem from a human donor in a cohort sampled during active COVID-19.

The chain combines TRBV27 with TRBJ2-1; D may be TRBD1 (6 bases). The CDR3 contains 15 residues. Germline CDR1 is MNHEY and CDR2 is SMNVEV (reference sequence). V gave up 10 bases and J gave up 0 bases, with 16 bases separating them. The CDR3 DNA follows: TGTGCCACCAAGACGGGACAAAGCTCCTACAATGAGCAGTTCTTC. This codes for CATKTGQSSYNEQFF.

The rearrangement links TRBV9 to TRBJ1-5; TRBD1 is a possible D gene (6 bases). Trimming took off 3 bases at V and 4 bases at J, with 14 bases between the two ends. This CDR3 is 15 amino acids long. In germline, CDR1 is SGDLS, CDR2 YYNGEE. The CDR3 spells CASSASQGTNQPQHF. The CDR3 DNA is TGTGCCAGCAGCGCATCACAGGGAACGAATCAGCCCCAGCATTTT.

The rearrangement links TRBV4-3 to TRBJ2-4, with 9 bases matching TRBD1. The ends lost 2 bases at V and 7 bases at J; junction bases unmatched: 6. Germline values: CDR1 LGHNA, CDR2 YSLEER. This CDR3 spans 15 amino acids. The CDR3 DNA reads TGCGCCAGCAGCCAAACAATCGGACAGGGGAACATTCAGTACTTC. Translation: CASSQTIGQGNIQYF.

J is TRBJ2-7 and V is TRBV3-1 (or the pseudogene TRBV3-2), with D perhaps matching TRBD2 (6 bases). V lost 1 base, J lost 0 bases, and 10 bases lay in between. Germline V CDR1 and CDR2: LGHDT, YNNKEL (reference sequence). The CDR3 sequence is 15 residues long. The CDR3 DNA follows: TGTGCCAGCAGCCAAGTCCCCGGGAGCTCCTACGAGCAGTACTTC. Translating gives CASSQVPGSSYEQYF.

V and J are TRBV5-4 and TRBJ2-5; a weak D match, TRBD1 (7 bases). Trimming took 1 base from V and 4 from J, leaving 11 bases between them. Germline CDR1 SGHNT, CDR2 YYREEE (reference sequence). This CDR3 is 14 amino acids long. The CDR3 here is CASSLRRGRETQYF. Written as DNA, the CDR3 is TGTGCCAGCAGCTTGAGGAGGGGGCGAGAGACCCAGTACTTC.

This chain joins TRBV6-5 and TRBJ2-3, with 7 bases fitting TRBD1. The CDR3 consists of 13 residues. Trimming cost V 6 bases and J 4 bases; bases outside gene matches: 4. CDR1 is MNHEY, CDR2 SVGAGI, per germline. Here the CDR3 reads CASRNTGADTQYF. CDR3 sequence (DNA): TGTGCCAGCAGAAACACAGGGGCAGATACGCAGTATTTT.

This chain uses TRBV11-2 with TRBJ2-1, with 12 bases identical to TRBD2. The CDR3 loop spans 16 amino acids. V dropped 3 bases and J dropped 5; count of bases not matched to a gene: 5. Germline-derived CDR1 and CDR2 are SGHAT and FQNNGV. This chain's CDR3 is CASSFRLAGVNNEQFF. DNA for the CDR3: TGTGCCAGCAGCTTTAGACTAGCGGGAGTAAACAATGAGCAGTTCTTC.

The chain recombines TRBV6-6 with TRBJ2-5, with D hard to call. This CDR3 region has 12 residues. V was clipped by 6 bases and J by 3 bases, with 8 bases between them. CDR1 MNHNY and CDR2 SVGAGI come from the germline V gene (reference sequence). As DNA, the CDR3 is TGTGCCAGCAGGGGCAATGAAGAGACCCAGTACTTC. Protein sequence: CASRGNEETQYF.

The chain uses TRBV10-3 and TRBJ1-2, with D perhaps matching TRBD1 (5 bases). The V and J ends lost 0 bases and 6 bases respectively, with 11 bases between them. Germline CDR1 ENHRY, CDR2 SYGVKD. The CDR3 loop spans 14 amino acids. The CDR3 loop reads CAISESGLGDGYTF. In DNA, the CDR3 is TGTGCCATCAGTGAGTCGGGACTCGGGGATGGCTACACCTTC.

This clone was found once. The chain recombines TRBV6-2 or TRBV6-3 with TRBJ2-7; D is possibly TRBD1 (5 bases). This CDR3 region has 14 residues. V lost 4 bases and J lost 0, with 10 bases in between. Germline V gene lookup returns CDR1 MNHEY and CDR2 SVGEGT. The DNA for the CDR3 is TGTGCCAGCAGTTTTCGACAGAGCTCCTACGAGCAGTACTTC. This translates into CASSFRQSSYEQYF.

The CDR3 loop is CASSLWTSGRDEQYF. CDR3 bases: TGTGCCAGCAGTTTATGGACTAGCGGGAGAGATGAGCAGTACTTC. The J gene is TRBJ2-7, the V gene TRBV28; TRBD2 aligns across 12 bases. CDR1 and CDR2 from the germline V gene are MDHEN and SYDVKM. V dropped 0 bases and J dropped 7; count of bases not matched to a gene: 4. The CDR3 contains 15 residues.

The gene calls are TRBV28 and TRBJ1-6; 7 nucleotides line up with TRBD1. The CDR3 spans 14 residues. V shed 5 bases, J shed 9 bases, and the junction held 7 bases outside the gene matches. Germline V gene lookup returns CDR1 MDHEN and CDR2 SYDVKM. The CDR3 DNA reads TGTGCCAGCAGTACAGACAGGGTTCGTTCACCCCTCCACTTT. Protein sequence: CASSTDRVRSPLHF.

This chain connects TRBV7-9 to TRBJ2-3, with TRBD1 matching over 10 bases. Trimming took 3 bases from V and 3 from J; bases not matched to a gene: 6. Germline V lookup: CDR1 SEHNR, CDR2 FQNEAQ (reference sequence). The CDR3 spans 16 residues. CDR3 DNA sequence: TGTGCCAGCAGCTTCCCGACAGGGGGCGAAACAGATACGCAGTATTTT. Its protein product is CASSFPTGGETDTQYF.

This clone was observed once. V gene TRBV2 combines with J gene TRBJ1-4, with 8 bases matching TRBD1. This CDR3 spans 15 amino acids. Unmatched junction bases numbered 10, after V lost 9 bases and J lost 4 bases. Germline loops: CDR1 SNHLY, CDR2 FYNNEI. The CDR3: CASGQGAQNNEKLFF. CDR3 DNA: TGTGCCAGTGGGCAGGGGGCGCAAAATAATGAAAAACTGTTTTTT.

The V and J genes are TRBV4-2 and TRBJ2-5; D gene ambiguous. This CDR3 region has 16 residues. Trimming cost V 1 base and J 5 bases, with 17 bases left between them. Germline V gene data show CDR1 as LGHNA and CDR2 as YNFKEQ. CDR3 amino acids: CASSQGGTFFGETQYF. CDR3 in DNA: TGTGCCAGCAGCCAAGGCGGAACGTTCTTTGGGGAGACCCAGTACTTC.

The chain recombines TRBV9 with TRBJ2-4, with a tentative D call TRBD2 (6 bases). Trimming took 0 bases from V and 5 from J, leaving 12 bases between them. This CDR3 comprises 15 residues. Looked up from germline, CDR1 is SGDLS and CDR2 is YYNGEE. The CDR3: CASSVAGERENIQYF. DNA of the CDR3: TGTGCCAGCAGCGTAGCGGGGGAGAGGGAAAACATTCAGTACTTC.

V gene TRBV5-1 combines with J gene TRBJ1-1, with a tentative D call TRBD1 (5 bases). Trimming removed 0 bases at V and 1 base at J, with 13 bases between. The germline V gene encodes CDR1 SGHRS and CDR2 YFSETQ. The CDR3 has 16 amino acids. The CDR3 sequence is CASSLGGGGGNTEAFF. DNA for the CDR3: TGCGCCAGCAGCTTGGGTGGTGGGGGAGGGAACACTGAAGCTTTCTTT.

Only one count was recorded for this clone. The CDR3 sequence: CASSIFRGADLEEQYF. CDR3 sequence (DNA): TGTGCCAGCAGCATTTTCAGGGGGGCCGACCTTGAGGAGCAGTACTTC. This sequence joins TRBV5-4 and TRBJ2-7; D perhaps matches TRBD1 (7 bases). The CDR3 covers 16 residues. Trimming removed 4 bases from V and 7 bases from J, with 24 bases in between. CDR1 SGHNT and CDR2 YYREEE come from the germline V gene (reference sequence).

V gene TRBV12-3 or TRBV12-4 combines with J gene TRBJ2-7; TRBD2 matches 9 bases. The CDR3 contains 12 residues. V was pared by 6 bases and J by 4 bases, with 1 base of the junction left unmatched. The CDR3, as DNA: TGTGCCAGCAGGGCGGGAGGGTACGAGCAGTACTTC. Protein product: CASRAGGYEQYF.

This clone was seen just once. V usage is TRBV5-4 and J usage is TRBJ1-2, with TRBD1 identical over 9 bases. The CDR3 length is 16 residues. With 4 bases clipped from V and 2 bases from J, the junction kept 9 bases outside the gene matches. Per the germline V gene, CDR1 is SGHNT and CDR2 is YYREEE (reference sequence). The CDR3: CASSPRGQGSNYGYTF. The DNA of the CDR3 is TGTGCCAGCAGCCCACGGGGACAGGGTTCCAACTATGGCTACACCTTC.

The chain employs TRBV7-2 and TRBJ2-7, with 11 bases aligning to TRBD2. The CDR3 sequence is 15 residues long. Germline CDR1 and CDR2: SGHTA and FQGNSA. Trimming at V came to 5 bases and at J to 0 bases, leaving 3 bases not matched to a gene. The CDR3 nucleotides read TGTGCCAGCAGCCTCACTAGCGGGAGCTCCTACGAGCAGTACTTC. Its translation: CASSLTSGSSYEQYF.

The rearrangement uses TRBV19 and TRBJ1-5; 7 bases align to TRBD1. The CDR3 covers 13 residues. The junction had 1 base not matched to a gene; V was cut back by 5 bases and J by 3 bases. The germline V gene encodes CDR1 LNHDA and CDR2 SQIVND (reference sequence). The CDR3 DNA reads TGTGCCAGTAGTGACAGGGCCAATCAGCCCCAGCATTTT. This sequence encodes CASSDRANQPQHF.

This chain joins TRBV7-2 and TRBJ2-7, with 8 bases identical to TRBD1. Per germline, CDR1 SGHTA and CDR2 FQGNSA. There are 15 residues in the CDR3. The V segment lost 5 bases and the J segment 1 base; nucleotides outside the gene matches: 7. The CDR3 here is CASSIDRGGSYEQYF. The CDR3 DNA reads as TGTGCCAGCAGCATCGACAGGGGAGGATCCTACGAGCAGTACTTC.

This clone was detected only once. The rearrangement uses TRBV4-1 and TRBJ2-1; 11 bases line up with TRBD2. With 7 bases clipped from V and 4 bases from J, the junction kept 9 bases outside the gene matches. This CDR3 has 16 residues. In germline, CDR1 is MGHRA, CDR2 YSYEKL. CDR3 sequence: CASNHVGTSGYNEQFF. The CDR3 coding sequence is TGCGCCAGCAACCATGTTGGGACTAGCGGATACAATGAGCAGTTCTTC.

The DNA of the CDR3 is TGTGCCAGCAGCTCTGGGGGACTAGCGGGGTTTAACGGGGAGCTGTTTTTT. The encoded protein is CASSSGGLAGFNGELFF. The chain combines TRBV11-3 with TRBJ2-2, with TRBD2 identical over 13 bases. CDR1 and CDR2 from the germline V gene are SGHNT and YENEEA. The length of the CDR3 is 17 residues. The J segment lost 7 bases and the V segment lost 4 bases, leaving 9 bases of the junction unmatched. Using reference TRBV11-3 and TRBJ2-2 for the parts outside the CDR3, the full variable domain is EAGVVQSPRYKIIEKKQPVAFWCNPISGHNTLYWYLQNLGQGPELLIRYENEEAVDDSQLPKDRFSAERLKGVDSTLKIQPAELGDSAVYLCASSSGGLAGFNGELFFGEGSRLTVL.

The chain employs TRBV11-2 and TRBJ1-6; 7 bases are a match to TRBD1. This CDR3 is 15 amino acids long. V trimming: 2 bases; J trimming: 7 bases; junction bases outside the gene matches: 5. The germline CDR1 and CDR2 sequences are SGHAT and FQNNGV. The CDR3 sequence: CASSLWDSLNSPLHF. For the CDR3, the DNA is TGTGCCAGCAGCTTATGGGACAGCCTAAATTCACCCCTCCACTTT.

A few counts support this clone. The CDR3 loop reads CASSPGTGHEKLFF. CDR3 in DNA: TGTGCCAGCAGTCCCGGGACAGGGCACGAAAAACTGTTTTTT. The chain links TRBV27 to TRBJ1-4; 9 bases agree with TRBD1. V was clipped by 5 bases and J by 8 bases; unmatched bases: 6. The CDR3 sequence is 14 residues long. The germline gives CDR1 MNHEY, CDR2 SMNVEV (reference sequence).

The chain has TRBV5-1 and TRBJ2-1, with D possibly TRBD1 on 6 matching bases. Germline V gene sequence: CDR1 SGHRS, CDR2 YFSETQ. The CDR3 totals 15 residues. V was cut by 3 bases and J by 4 bases, with 14 bases left in between. DNA of the CDR3: TGCGCCAGCAGCTACATAGGGGGTATGTACAATGAGCAGTTCTTC. It translates to CASSYIGGMYNEQFF.

This rearrangement joins TRBV20-1 to TRBJ1-1; possibly TRBD1 for D (5 bases). This CDR3 spans 15 amino acids. The V end was cut by 3 bases, the J end by 4 bases, with 18 bases between. Germline V lookup: CDR1 DFQATT, CDR2 SNEGSKA (reference sequence). The CDR3 region has the DNA TGCAGTGCTAGTCCTCTCGCCGGGGGGAGCACTGAAGCTTTCTTT. Translated: CSASPLAGGSTEAFF.

The gene calls are TRBV18 and TRBJ1-4; 7 positions match TRBD1. CDR3 length: 16 amino acids. Losses at the gene ends were 4 bases for V and 7 bases for J; bases not matched to a gene: 12. Germline CDR1 is KGHSH and CDR2 is LQKENI. This CDR3 is CASSLTPGDRGEKLFF. The CDR3 DNA sequence: TGTGCCAGCTCACTCACTCCTGGGGACAGAGGTGAAAAACTGTTTTTT.

The chain links TRBV2 to TRBJ1-4; perhaps TRBD1 as D (6 bases). CDR1 is SNHLY, CDR2 FYNNEI, per germline. The CDR3 is 16 amino acids. V dropped 7 bases and J dropped 6 bases, with 21 bases sitting between them. The CDR3 bases are TGTGCCAGCACTTTTGGGGGGGGCCCATGGGATGAAAAACTGTTTTTT. Encoded protein: CASTFGGGPWDEKLFF.